Detailed here is one T cell receptor beta chain. The antigen is not known. Treatment in this sample: approximately 11-day PBMC culture with coronavirus spike peptide pools or control peptides (ViraFEST assay). Trimming took 1 base from V and 4 from J, leaving 12 bases between them. The length of the CDR3 is 15 residues. Germline lookup yields CDR1 MRHNA and CDR2 SNTAGT. The data originate from a study of vaccination and CD4 T cells after COVID-19. Looking at the study overall: The convalescents comprised six males and four females, two of them Hispanic. Cultures acting as controls obtained a CEFX pool, an HIV-1 Nef pool, or no peptide.

Sequencing of the DNA from cultured CD4+ T cells was carried out with the Oncomine TCR Beta short-read assay. Genomic DNA extraction was carried out from cultured CD4+ T cells. TCRdb itself ran the PCR reads through MiXCR, one entry per CDR3 protein. The table has around 20,000 distinct CDR3 sequences, roughly 43% seen once; the top ten hold around 6.5%. General study findings and limits: A comparatively limited set of convalescent patients was examined, with no early post-infection timepoints.

The chain carries TRBV6-4 and TRBJ2-3; a weak D match, TRBD2 (6 bases). Sequences were derived from CD4+ T cells from blood, cultured in vitro, sampled before SARS-CoV-2 vaccination. The TCR originated in a human donor who had recovered from COVID-19. The CDR3 nucleotides are TGTGCCAGCAGTGACTTAGGAGGGGTCTCAGATACGCAGTATTTT. Protein: CASSDLGGVSDTQYF.